One and the same sample provided the 2 T cell receptor beta chains below, sequenced in a study of blood T cell repertoires in COVID-19 (dated by TCRdb to 2018 to 2021). Library preparation was by the immunoSEQ multiplex PCR assay. TCRdb re-hosts the immuneACCESS table, in-frame sequences only. Its copies lack some clones; in the studies checked, an unresolved V gene accounts for under half of them, and the cause for the rest is not known. The sample profile shows more than 200,000 clones; nearly 90% of them were found once. The ten largest clones capture 3.5% to 4.5% of the sample. Material: PBMCs or T cells enriched from blood (not recorded which). The receptors shown here come from a woman in her 30s with acute COVID-19.

For this clone: Other DNA sequences from this sample encode an identical CDR3 as well. The chain employs TRBV9 and TRBJ2-1, with D possibly TRBD2 on 5 matching bases. The length of the CDR3 is 12 residues. V was cut by 0 bases and J by 7 bases, with 5 bases left in between. Per the germline V gene, CDR1 is SGDLS and CDR2 is YYNGEE. CDR3 region: CASSVAGNEQFF. The CDR3 bases are TGTGCCAGCAGCGTAGCGGGAAATGAGCAGTTCTTC.

This chain links TRBV27 with TRBJ1-6; 7 nucleotides align to TRBD1. V trimming: 6 bases; J trimming: 8 bases; junction bases outside the gene matches: 4. Germline V CDR1 and CDR2: MNHEY, SMNVEV (reference sequence). The CDR3 contains 13 residues. The CDR3 loop is CASSGQAYSPLHF. The CDR3 nucleotides are TGTGCCAGCAGCGGACAGGCCTATTCACCCCTCCACTTT.